These T cell receptor beta chains were read from a single sample in a study of shared clonotypes between healthy human individuals. TCRdb's copy holds only in-frame clones and misses some; the assay was immunoSEQ multiplex PCR. Of approximately 1.5 million clones in the sample, around 98% were seen once. The sample taken for sequencing was naive CD4+ T cells sorted from blood. Receptors originate from a man aged 25-40 years in good health. Each CDR3 is given with its conserved first and last residue. Fields, in order: V gene, D gene, J gene, CDR3 length, clone size, CDR3 protein, CDR3 DNA. The D gene is left open where the match is weak. Clone size is stated in some rows and not others, as once, few, many or a class when expanded.

TRBV11-2,TRBD2,TRBJ2-5,17,.,CASSLGRLAGSQETQYF,TGTGCCAGCAGCTTAGGGAGACTAGCGGGGTCCCAAGAGACCCAGTACTTC
TRBV4-2,TRBD1,TRBJ2-7,16,.,CASSQGGQGNVYEQYF,TGTGCCAGCAGCCAAGGGGGACAGGGGAACGTCTACGAGCAGTACTTC
TRBV5-4,TRBD1,TRBJ1-2,14,.,CASSLTTGIYGYTF,TGTGCCAGCAGCTTAACGACAGGGATCTATGGCTACACCTTC
TRBV29-1,.,TRBJ2-1,14,.,CSAKPTLKYNEQFF,TGCAGCGCCAAACCGACTCTCAAGTACAATGAGCAGTTCTTC
TRBV19,TRBD1,TRBJ1-1,14,.,CASSIGQGTTEAFF,TGTGCCAGTAGTATAGGACAGGGGACCACTGAAGCTTTCTTT
TRBV11-2,TRBD2,TRBJ2-1,16,.,CASSLTGTSDYNEQFF,TGTGCCAGCAGCTTAACCGGGACTAGCGACTACAATGAGCAGTTCTTC
TRBV5-1,TRBD2,TRBJ2-7,15,once,CASSLSRREHNEQYF,TGCGCCAGCAGCTTGAGCCGGCGGGAGCACAACGAGCAGTACTTC
TRBV5-4,.,TRBJ1-1,14,.,CASSPGQSNTEAFF,TGTGCCAGCAGCCCGGGACAATCGAACACTGAAGCTTTCTTT
TRBV6-4,.,TRBJ2-1,16,.,CASSGGPSRFHNEQFF,TGTGCCAGCAGTGGAGGCCCTTCTAGATTCCACAATGAGCAGTTCTTC
TRBV10-3,.,TRBJ1-2,14,.,CAIRRRVGFNGYTF,TGTGCCATCCGGAGGAGGGTTGGGTTTAATGGCTACACCTTC
TRBV7-2,.,TRBJ2-7,15,.,CASSRLLGTGGEQYF,TGTGCCAGCAGCCGTTTACTAGGGACCGGCGGAGAGCAGTACTTC
TRBV11-3,.,TRBJ2-7,13,.,CASSRGLTYEQYF,TGTGCCAGCAGCCGGGGCTTAACCTACGAGCAGTACTTC
TRBV2,.,TRBJ2-3,15,.,CASDRVQGQGDTQYF,TGTGCCAGCGATCGGGTCCAGGGGCAGGGAGATACGCAGTATTTT
TRBV4-1,.,TRBJ2-5,13,.,CASSQWTRETQYF,TGCGCCAGCAGCCAGTGGACAAGGGAGACCCAGTACTTC
TRBV6-6,.,TRBJ2-1,15,once,CASSTDTHPYNEQFF,TGTGCCAGCAGTACCGACACACATCCCTACAATGAGCAGTTCTTC
TRBV7-9,.,TRBJ2-5,14,.,CASSLSGGRETQYF,TGTGCCAGCAGCTTATCGGGGGGCAGAGAGACCCAGTACTTC
TRBV7-3,TRBD2,TRBJ2-7,15,.,CASSLIVGGPNEQYF,TGTGCCAGCAGCTTAATCGTGGGAGGGCCTAACGAGCAGTACTTC
TRBV30,TRBD1,TRBJ1-4,19,.,CAWSALGRTGRGTNEKLFF,TGTGCCTGGAGTGCCCTTGGCCGGACAGGTCGGGGAACTAATGAAAAACTGTTTTTT
TRBV28,TRBD2,TRBJ2-7,15,.,CASSFSGLAKNEQYF,TGTGCCAGCAGTTTTAGTGGACTAGCGAAGAACGAGCAGTACTTC
TRBV5-8,TRBD1,TRBJ2-3,17,.,CASSLMVGTGGTDTQYF,TGTGCCAGCAGCTTAATGGTTGGGACAGGTGGCACAGATACGCAGTATTTT
TRBV14,.,TRBJ2-1,14,.,CASSPSSGGNEQFF,TGTGCCAGCAGCCCAAGTTCTGGAGGCAATGAGCAGTTCTTC
TRBV11-3,.,TRBJ2-3,13,.,CASSPSRVDTQYF,TGTGCCAGCAGCCCGTCCAGGGTAGATACGCAGTATTTT
TRBV7-8,.,TRBJ2-2,10,.,CASRRVELFF,TGTGCCAGCAGGCGTGTGGAGCTGTTTTTT
TRBV28,.,TRBJ2-7,10,.,CASSLREQYF,TGTGCCAGCAGTTTACGCGAGCAGTACTTC
TRBV5-1,TRBD1,TRBJ1-3,16,.,CASSSGTGWSGNTIYF,TGCGCCAGCAGCTCGGGGACAGGGTGGTCTGGAAACACCATATATTTT
TRBV4-1,.,TRBJ2-1,16,.,CASTLGGATSYNEQFF,TGCGCCAGCACGCTTGGGGGGGCCACCTCCTACAATGAGCAGTTCTTC
TRBV5-1,.,TRBJ1-4,15,.,CASSLKGSTNEKLFF,TGCGCCAGCAGCTTGAAAGGGTCAACTAATGAAAAACTGTTTTTT
TRBV27,TRBD2,TRBJ2-1,14,.,CASRAGRTNNEQFF,TGTGCCAGCAGAGCGGGACGGACGAACAATGAGCAGTTCTTC
TRBV27,.,TRBJ2-2,12,.,CASSLVSGELFF,TGTGCCAGCAGTTTGGTCTCCGGGGAGCTGTTTTTT
TRBV27,TRBD2,TRBJ2-2,15,.,CASSPGLASTGELFF,TGTGCCAGCAGCCCGGGACTAGCGAGCACCGGGGAGCTGTTTTTT
TRBV18,.,TRBJ2-5,14,.,CASSPNPGVETQYF,TGTGCCAGCTCACCGAATCCCGGGGTGGAGACCCAGTACTTC
TRBV6-6,.,TRBJ1-1,14,.,CASSYSQLTGEAFF,TGTGCCAGCAGTTACTCGCAACTCACAGGTGAAGCTTTCTTT
TRBV5-4,.,TRBJ2-5,14,.,CASSPRGDITTQYF,TGTGCCAGCAGCCCCAGGGGGGATATTACGACCCAGTACTTC
TRBV10-2,.,TRBJ1-2,13,.,CASSEMRLDGYTF,TGCGCCAGCAGTGAGATGCGGTTGGATGGCTACACCTTC
TRBV7-8,TRBD1,TRBJ2-2,14,.,CASSSQGASGELFF,TGTGCCAGCAGCTCACAGGGGGCCTCCGGGGAGCTGTTTTTT
TRBV6-5,TRBD1,TRBJ1-2,14,.,CASSYATGNSRYTF,TGTGCCAGCAGTTACGCGACAGGGAATAGCCGCTACACCTTC
TRBV5-1,.,TRBJ1-1,14,.,CASSLVAGTTEAFF,TGCGCCAGCAGCTTGGTCGCAGGGACCACTGAAGCTTTCTTT
TRBV5-1,TRBD2,TRBJ2-1,15,.,CASSSTGTSTVEQFF,TGCGCCAGCAGCTCGACCGGGACTAGCACCGTTGAGCAGTTCTTC
TRBV7-8,TRBD2,TRBJ2-1,16,.,CASSPSGTSSYNEQFF,TGTGCCAGCAGCCCCTCCGGGACTAGCTCCTACAATGAGCAGTTCTTC
TRBV5-1,.,TRBJ2-1,15,.,CASRNATLSYNEQFF,TGCGCCAGCAGGAACGCGACACTTTCCTACAATGAGCAGTTCTTC
TRBV5-4,TRBD1,TRBJ2-2,15,.,CASSRGQAGTGELFF,TGTGCCAGCAGCAGGGGACAGGCGGGCACCGGGGAGCTGTTTTTT
TRBV6-5,.,TRBJ1-3,14,.,CASSTGGSGNTIYF,TGTGCCAGCAGCACCGGGGGCTCTGGAAACACCATATATTTT
TRBV6-5,.,TRBJ2-7,14,.,CASSRTTSSYEQYF,TGTGCCAGCAGTCGGACTACCTCCTCCTACGAGCAGTACTTC
TRBV9,TRBD2,TRBJ2-3,17,.,CASSVDGRLANPDTQYF,TGTGCCAGCAGCGTAGATGGGAGACTAGCTAACCCAGATACGCAGTATTTT
TRBV5-1,.,TRBJ2-2,15,.,CATGTLPLPDGELFF,TGCGCCACCGGGACTTTGCCTCTCCCTGACGGGGAGCTGTTTTTT
TRBV14,.,TRBJ2-7,14,once,CASSPTGTQYEQYF,TGTGCCAGCAGCCCAACAGGGACACAATACGAGCAGTACTTC
TRBV18,.,TRBJ2-7,13,.,CASSGSGTYEQYF,TGTGCCAGCTCGGGGTCCGGGACTTACGAGCAGTACTTC
TRBV7-2,.,TRBJ1-4,16,.,CASSPSLTLSGEKLFF,TGTGCCAGCAGCCCGAGTCTAACTCTATCAGGGGAAAAACTGTTTTTT
TRBV5-4,TRBD2,TRBJ2-7,14,.,CASSLAGARGEQYF,TGTGCCAGCAGCTTAGCGGGAGCTCGGGGCGAGCAGTACTTC
TRBV5-1,TRBD2,TRBJ2-5,15,.,CASSAGTSGSKTQYF,TGCGCCAGCAGCGCCGGGACTAGCGGGAGTAAGACCCAGTACTTC
TRBV7-3,.,TRBJ2-1,13,.,CASSLISDNEQFF,TGTGCCAGCAGCTTAATTTCGGATAATGAGCAGTTCTTC
TRBV7-9,.,TRBJ1-2,13,.,CASPREGLYGYTF,TGTGCCAGCCCACGGGAGGGACTCTATGGCTACACCTTC
TRBV4-3,.,TRBJ2-1,14,.,CASSQQGGLGEQFF,TGCGCCAGCAGCCAGCAGGGGGGTCTGGGTGAGCAGTTCTTC
TRBV5-1,TRBD2,TRBJ2-1,17,.,CASSPGTSGRSYNEQFF,TGCGCCAGCAGCCCCGGGACTAGCGGGAGATCCTACAATGAGCAGTTCTTC
TRBV9,.,TRBJ2-6,18,.,CASSAHGGQLSGANVLTF,TGTGCCAGCAGCGCCCATGGGGGACAACTCTCTGGGGCCAACGTCCTGACTTTC
TRBV4-2,TRBD2,TRBJ2-7,19,once,CASSQDGRLAGGESYEQYF,TGTGCCAGCAGCCAAGATGGAAGACTAGCGGGAGGTGAGTCCTACGAGCAGTACTTC
TRBV25-1,.,TRBJ2-3,18,.,CASSPVRGEWYHTDTQYF,TGTGCCAGCAGTCCAGTTAGGGGAGAATGGTACCACACAGATACGCAGTATTTT